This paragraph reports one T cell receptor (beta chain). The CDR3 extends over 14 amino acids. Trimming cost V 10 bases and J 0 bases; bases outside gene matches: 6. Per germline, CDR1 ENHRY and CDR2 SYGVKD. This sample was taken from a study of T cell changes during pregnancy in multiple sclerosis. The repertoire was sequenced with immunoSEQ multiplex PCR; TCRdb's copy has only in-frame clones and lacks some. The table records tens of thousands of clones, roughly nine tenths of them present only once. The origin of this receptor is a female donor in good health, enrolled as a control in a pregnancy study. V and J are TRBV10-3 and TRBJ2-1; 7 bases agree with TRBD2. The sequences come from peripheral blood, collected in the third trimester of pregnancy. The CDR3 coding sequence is TGTGCCACCCTTGGGGGGGGCTCCTACAATGAGCAGTTCTTC. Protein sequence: CATLGGGSYNEQFF.